The 18 T cell receptor beta chains in this list originate from one sample, sequenced in a study of OX40 agonist ivuxolimab in advanced cancers. The assay was immunoSEQ multiplex PCR, and TCRdb's table has in-frame clones only and misses some. The sample includes more than 50,000 clones, over 80% of them seen just once. This specimen consisted of CD4+ or CD8+ T cells sorted from blood, obtained in a trial of the OX40 agonist ivuxolimab. The receptors come from an adult with an advanced solid tumor such as melanoma, head and neck, liver or kidney cancer.

The rearrangement links TRBV19 to TRBJ2-7; D possibly corresponds to TRBD1 (6 bases). The CDR3 has 13 residues. The V gene's germline CDR1 is LNHDA and CDR2 SQIVND (reference sequence). V was pared by 4 bases and J by 2 bases, with 9 bases between. The CDR3 is CASSRTAPYEQYF. As DNA, the CDR3 is TGTGCCAGTAGTAGGACAGCACCCTACGAGCAGTACTTC.

This clone was seen a single time. The chain links TRBV5-1 to TRBJ2-2; no definite D call. V lost 0 bases, J lost 0 bases, and 6 bases lay in between. The germline CDR1 and CDR2 sequences are SGHRS and YFSETQ. This CDR3 is 15 amino acids long. CDR3 DNA: TGCGCCAGCAGCTTGGGGGCTACGAACACCGGGGAGCTGTTTTTT. This encodes CASSLGATNTGELFF.

J is TRBJ2-2 and V is TRBV7-2; 10 bases agree with TRBD2. Trimming cost V 3 bases and J 5 bases; bases outside gene matches: 12. The germline gives CDR1 SGHTA, CDR2 FQGNSA. This CDR3 has 18 residues. This chain's CDR3 is CASSFPGLAPPRTGELFF. The CDR3 region has the DNA TGTGCCAGCAGCTTTCCGGGACTAGCGCCGCCCCGGACCGGGGAGCTGTTTTTT.

This chain joins TRBV7-6 and TRBJ1-3; D perhaps matches TRBD1 (5 bases). The CDR3 runs 14 residues. V was clipped by 0 bases and J by 4 bases, with 7 bases between them. Germline CDR1 is SGHVS and CDR2 is FNYEAQ. The chain's CDR3 is CASSLARQGNTIYF. In nucleotides, the CDR3 is TGTGCCAGCAGCTTAGCTAGACAGGGAAACACCATATATTTT. Full variable domain (remainder filled in from reference TRBV7-6 and TRBJ1-3): GAGVSQSPRYKVTKRGQDVALRCDPISGHVSLYWYRQALGQGPEFLTYFNYEAQQDKSGLPNDRFSAERPEGSISTLTIQRTEQRDSAMYRCASSLARQGNTIYFGEGSWLTVV.

The rearrangement links TRBV6-5 to TRBJ1-1; 9 nucleotides agree with TRBD1. CDR3 size: 15 residues. Germline CDR1 reads MNHEY; CDR2 reads SVGAGI. The V segment lost 4 bases and the J segment 3 bases; nucleotides outside the gene matches: 6. In DNA form, the CDR3 reads TGTGCCAGCAGTTTCATCCGACAGGGGGACACTGAAGCTTTCTTT. Translating it yields CASSFIRQGDTEAFF.

CDR3 nucleotide sequence: TGTGCCAGCAGTTTGAGAGATACGCAGTATTTT. Translation gives CASSLRDTQYF. The chain links TRBV28 to TRBJ2-3, with D unresolved. Germline assignment: CDR1 MDHEN and CDR2 SYDVKM. CDR3 size: 11 residues. V was clipped by 3 bases and J by 5 bases, with 3 bases between them.

This clone turned up a few times. This chain joins TRBV5-6 and TRBJ2-5, with D unresolved. Per the germline V gene, CDR1 is SGHDT and CDR2 is YYEEEE. V was trimmed by 0 bases and J by 5 bases, leaving 11 bases between them. This CDR3 has 14 amino acids. The CDR3 nucleotides read TGTGCCAGCAGCTTGGGCCTGGGAAGGGAGACCCAGTACTTC. Translated: CASSLGLGRETQYF.

The genes are TRBV7-2 and TRBJ1-5; D call uncertain. The CDR3 runs to 17 residues. Trimming removed 1 base from V and 3 bases from J, with 16 bases in between. CDR1 and CDR2 (germline): SGHTA, FQGNSA. This chain's CDR3 is CASSLGGWAQVNQPQHF. The DNA of the CDR3 is TGTGCCAGCAGCTTAGGCGGATGGGCCCAGGTCAATCAGCCCCAGCATTTT.

This clone came up a few times. The CDR3 sequence: CASSEAIYYGYTF. The DNA for the CDR3 is TGCGCCAGCAGTGAAGCGATTTACTATGGCTACACCTTC. This chain connects TRBV10-2 to TRBJ1-2; D uncertain. Trimming took 3 bases from V and 3 from J, leaving 8 bases between them. The CDR3 contains 13 residues. CDR1 WSHSY and CDR2 SAAADI come from the germline V gene.

The chain has TRBV11-2 and TRBJ2-1; TRBD1 aligns across 9 bases. With V trimmed by 4 bases and J by 8 bases, 9 bases remained unmatched. The CDR3 sequence is 15 residues long. CDR1 is SGHAT, CDR2 FQNNGV, per germline. CDR3 region: CASSSTGGAVDEQFF. The CDR3 DNA is TGTGCCAGCAGCTCAACAGGGGGCGCCGTGGATGAGCAGTTCTTC. Variable domain in full (rest from reference TRBV11-2 and TRBJ2-1): EAGVAQSPRYKIIEKRQSVAFWCNPISGHATLYWYQQILGQGPKLLIQFQNNGVVDDSQLPKDRFSAERLKGVDSTLKIQPAKLEDSAVYLCASSSTGGAVDEQFFGPGTRLTVL.

J is TRBJ2-2 and V is TRBV9; 7 nucleotides align to TRBD1. The CDR3 is 18 residues long. Germline values: CDR1 SGDLS, CDR2 YYNGEE. V trimming: 4 bases; J trimming: 0 bases; junction bases outside the gene matches: 12. As DNA, the CDR3 is TGTGCCAGCAGCCTATCGAAACAGGGACAGACGAACACCGGGGAGCTGTTTTTT. This sequence encodes CASSLSKQGQTNTGELFF.

The rearrangement joins TRBV2 to TRBJ2-3, with D maybe TRBD2 (6 bases). Trimming removed 10 bases at V and 6 bases at J, with 20 bases between. The CDR3 sequence is 14 residues long. Germline V gene data show CDR1 as SNHLY and CDR2 as FYNNEI. CDR3 loop: CATHSGGGFDTQYF. In DNA, the CDR3 is TGTGCCACCCATTCAGGAGGAGGGTTCGATACGCAGTATTTT.

DNA for the CDR3: TGTGCCATCACTCCGACAGGACGTTCTGGGGCCAACGTCCTGACTTTC. Encoded protein: CAITPTGRSGANVLTF. This sequence joins TRBV10-3 and TRBJ2-6; D might be TRBD1 (6 bases). Germline CDR1 reads ENHRY; CDR2 reads SYGVKD. V shed 7 bases and J shed 1 base, with 14 bases lying between them. The CDR3 has 16 residues.

The chain couples TRBV9 to TRBJ2-7; D is perhaps TRBD1 (6 bases). Germline CDR1 and CDR2: SGDLS and YYNGEE. This CDR3 contains 15 residues. V lost 1 base to trimming and J lost 0 bases, with 11 bases between them. This CDR3 is CASSVTGTNSYEQYF. In DNA form, the CDR3 reads TGTGCCAGCAGCGTAACCGGGACAAACTCCTACGAGCAGTACTTC.

This CDR3 is CASSLGFYSNQPQHF. CDR3 in DNA: TGTGCCAGCAGCTTGGGATTCTATAGCAATCAGCCCCAGCATTTT. This chain links TRBV11-2 with TRBJ1-5; D not certain. CDR1 is SGHAT, CDR2 FQNNGV, per germline. The ends were cut back, 3 bases at V and 0 bases at J, with 9 bases in the middle. The CDR3 extends over 15 amino acids.

The V gene is TRBV28, the J gene TRBJ2-1; no definite D call. Germline V lookup: CDR1 MDHEN, CDR2 SYDVKM. This CDR3 has 12 residues. Trimming removed 4 bases from V and 15 bases from J, with 16 bases in between. In nucleotides, the CDR3 is TGTGCCAGCAGTTATGTCAAGAGGTCACCGTTCTTC. Its translation is CASSYVKRSPFF.

The chain couples TRBV28 to TRBJ1-2, with unresolved D. Trimming pared 3 bases from V and 4 bases from J, leaving 9 bases between. The CDR3 length is 13 residues. CDR1 is MDHEN and CDR2 is SYDVKM in the germline V gene. CDR3 protein: CASSFSEVYGYTF. CDR3 bases: TGTGCCAGCAGTTTTTCAGAAGTCTATGGCTACACCTTC.

The chain links TRBV15 to TRBJ1-2, with D possibly TRBD1 on 5 matching bases. This CDR3 has 14 amino acids. With 5 bases removed from V and 14 bases from J, the gap between germline ends came to 24 bases. Germline CDR1 LNHNV, CDR2 YYDKDF (reference sequence). The CDR3 bases are TGTGCCACCAGCCGAACCCGTCAACAGGTAGAAAAAACCTTC. Amino acids: CATSRTRQQVEKTF. The whole variable domain, remainder taken from reference TRBV15 and TRBJ1-2, is DAMVIQNPRYQVTQFGKPVTLSCSQTLNHNVMYWYQQKSSQAPKLLFHYYDKDFNNEADTPDNFQSRRPNTSFCFLDIRSPGLGDTAMYLCATSRTRQQVEKTFGSGTRLTVV.